This T cell receptor beta chain emerged from a study of molecular identifiers for immune sequencing clone quantification. V was shortened by 0 bases and J by 5 bases, with 16 bases between the two germline ends. CDR3 length: 16 amino acids. Germline assignment: CDR1 SGHDN and CDR2 FVKESK. MiXCR, run by TCRdb on the PCR reads, gives a single entry per CDR3 protein. The sample holds about 510,000 distinct CDR3 sequences; about a fifth are singletons and the top ten take about 0.78%. This clonotype was detected a few times. Naive CD8 T cells, phenotype CD8+CD4-CCR7+CD45RA+, were sorted. This clonotype originated in a human donor in good health. Some libraries in this study had Jurkat cell RNA spiked in. This rearrangement joins TRBV14 to TRBJ2-5, with D possibly matching TRBD2 (5 bases). Source material: naive CD8+ T cells from blood, with Jurkat cell RNA spiked in. Subset given: FACS-sorted CD8+CD4-CCR7+CD45RA+ naive T cells. CDR3 DNA sequence: TGTGCCAGCAGCCAAGACCCGGGATTAGCCCGGGAGACCCAGTACTTC. This codes for CASSQDPGLARETQYF.